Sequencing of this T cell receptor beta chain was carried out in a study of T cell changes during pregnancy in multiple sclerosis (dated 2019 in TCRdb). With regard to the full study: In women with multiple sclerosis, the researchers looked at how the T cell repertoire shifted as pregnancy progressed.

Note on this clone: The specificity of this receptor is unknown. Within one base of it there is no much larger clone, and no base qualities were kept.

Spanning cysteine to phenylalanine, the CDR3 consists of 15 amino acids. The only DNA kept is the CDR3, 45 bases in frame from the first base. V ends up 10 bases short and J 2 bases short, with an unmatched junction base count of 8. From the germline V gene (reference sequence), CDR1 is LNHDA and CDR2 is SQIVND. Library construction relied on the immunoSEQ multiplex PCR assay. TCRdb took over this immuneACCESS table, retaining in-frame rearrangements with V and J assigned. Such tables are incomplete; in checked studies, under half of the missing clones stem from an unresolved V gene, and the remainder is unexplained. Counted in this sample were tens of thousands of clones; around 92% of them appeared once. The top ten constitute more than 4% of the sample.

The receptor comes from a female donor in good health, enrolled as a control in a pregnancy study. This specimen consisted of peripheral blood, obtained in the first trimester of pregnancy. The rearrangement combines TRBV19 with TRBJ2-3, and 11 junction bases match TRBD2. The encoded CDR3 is CATTSGRAYTDTQYF. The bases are TGTGCCACCACTAGCGGGAGAGCGTACACAGATACGCAGTATTTT. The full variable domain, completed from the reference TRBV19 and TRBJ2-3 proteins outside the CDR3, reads DGGITQSPKYLFRKEGQNVTLSCEQNLNHDAMYWYRQDPGQGLRLIYYSQIVNDFQKGDIAEGYSVSREKKESFPLTVTSAQKNPTAFYLCATTSGRAYTDTQYFGPGTRLTVL.